This is a list of T cell receptor beta chains from one sample in a study of radiotherapy plus CTLA-4 blockade in lung cancer. Produced via immunoSEQ multiplex PCR; TCRdb's table is partial and in-frame only. The data show approximately 95,000 clones, around 86% seen once. Sequencing used peripheral blood, obtained from a patient treated with radiotherapy plus ipilimumab. All receptors come from a human donor with non-small cell lung cancer who had a partial response to radiotherapy plus ipilimumab. The conserved cysteine and the conserved F or W are not part of the CDR3 here.

v_call	j_call	cdr3_aa
TRBV7-2	TRBJ2-1	ASSRARSGVGPYNEQF
TRBV7-7	TRBJ2-7	ASSLAHATPGR
TRBV29-1	TRBJ2-5	SVDRVETQY
TRBV18	TRBJ2-5	ASSPSTGGETQY
TRBV7-2	TRBJ2-3	ASSPETAGGSPRKQY
TRBV5-1	TRBJ2-5	ASSPAAGVGETQY
TRBV19	TRBJ2-5	ASSIPGSVETQY
TRBV27	TRBJ2-1	ASSPLATSGRVGSKF
TRBV27	TRBJ1-1	ASRPQGSGTEAF
TRBV5-1	TRBJ2-3	ASSLGDFTNTQY
TRBV7-8	TRBJ2-7	ASSLQGATHEQY
TRBV4-1	TRBJ2-7	ASSQGPGQSYEQY
TRBV27	TRBJ2-6	ASSLPTSARSGANVLT
TRBV11-1	TRBJ2-7	ASSHGTYEQY
TRBV30	TRBJ1-3	AWSVGSGTTIY
TRBV11-1	TRBJ1-3	ASSSTRPDRDSGNTIY
TRBV11-2	TRBJ2-1	ASSLAGGREQF
TRBV5-4	TRBJ2-2	ASSSGTSGMNTGELF
TRBV2	TRBJ1-1	ASSVGGGTEAF
TRBV18	TRBJ2-1	ASSPARGLAGGPSSYNEQF
TRBV29-1	TRBJ1-2	SGGEDGYT
TRBV7-2	TRBJ2-6	ASSLEIVSSGANVLT
TRBV9	TRBJ1-4	ASWAGADEKLF
TRBV6-5	TRBJ2-1	ASSRQGSYEQF
TRBV6-9	TRBJ1-2	ASSRTRDYGYT
TRBV6-1	TRBJ2-1	ASSERRAGVPYNEQF
TRBV19	TRBJ1-5	ASSIAQSERQPQH
TRBV6-6	TRBJ1-2	ASSYGGADYGYT
TRBV6-5	TRBJ1-4	ASSYSEKLF
TRBV4-2	TRBJ1-1	ASSQGDRGRAGTEAF
TRBV23-1	TRBJ2-5	ASSQGPTDRRETQY
TRBV28	TRBJ2-3	ASSEAGLEADTQY
TRBV11-1	TRBJ2-7	ASSPPGHSYEQY
TRBV5-5	TRBJ1-4	ASSSTGYEKLF
TRBV5-1	TRBJ2-7	ASSFTGNPIYEQY
TRBV25-1	TRBJ1-1	ASSPGGGNTEAF